The T cell receptor beta chain under discussion was sequenced for a study of blood T cell repertoires in COVID-19. Study background: The United States, Italy and Spain supplied acute and convalescent COVID-19 samples. PBMCs, B-cell-depleted T cells, or T cells provided the cDNA or gDNA that made up the material.

Per germline, CDR1 LGHNA and CDR2 YSLEER. CDR3 length equals 14 residues. V was clipped by 0 bases and J by 5 bases, with 7 bases between them. Original analysis: For nucleated cells, counts were estimated from reference gene primer amplification. Assay: immunoSEQ multiplex PCR; the TCRdb copy retains only in-frame clones and omits some. V and J calls and clone size are as listed in that table; D and trimming were resolved from the DNA. The data contain 70,000 to 100,000 clones, 80% to 90% of them singletons. V is TRBV4-3 and J is TRBJ2-2; no firm D call. This TCR derives from a woman over 75 with acute or convalescent COVID-19. Sequencing was carried out using peripheral blood. CDR3 coding DNA: TGCGCCAGCAGCCAAGACTGGGCAACCGGGGAGCTGTTTTTT. Protein sequence: CASSQDWATGELFF.